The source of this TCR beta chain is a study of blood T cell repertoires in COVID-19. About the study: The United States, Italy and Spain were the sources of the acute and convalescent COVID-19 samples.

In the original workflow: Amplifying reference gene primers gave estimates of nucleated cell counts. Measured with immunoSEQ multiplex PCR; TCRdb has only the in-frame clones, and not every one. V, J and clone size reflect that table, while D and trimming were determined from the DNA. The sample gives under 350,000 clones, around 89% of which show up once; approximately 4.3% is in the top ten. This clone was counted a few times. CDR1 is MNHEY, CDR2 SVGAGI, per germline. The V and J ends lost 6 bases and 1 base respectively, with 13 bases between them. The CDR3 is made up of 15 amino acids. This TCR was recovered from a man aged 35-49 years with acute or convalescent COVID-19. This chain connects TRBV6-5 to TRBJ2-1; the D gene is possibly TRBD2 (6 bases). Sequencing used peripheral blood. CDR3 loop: CASSTVADSYNEQFF. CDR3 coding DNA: TGTGCCAGCAGCACCGTAGCGGATTCCTACAATGAGCAGTTCTTC.